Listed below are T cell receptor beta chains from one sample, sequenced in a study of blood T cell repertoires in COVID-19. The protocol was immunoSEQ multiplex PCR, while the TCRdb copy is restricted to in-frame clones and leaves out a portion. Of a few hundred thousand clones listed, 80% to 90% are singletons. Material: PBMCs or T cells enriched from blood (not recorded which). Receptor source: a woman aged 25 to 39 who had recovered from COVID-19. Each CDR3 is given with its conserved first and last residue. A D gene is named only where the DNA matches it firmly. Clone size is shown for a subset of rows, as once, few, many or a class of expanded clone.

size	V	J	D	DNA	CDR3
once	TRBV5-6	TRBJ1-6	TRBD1	TGTGCCAGCAGTAAGACGGACAGGCCTTATAATTCACCCCTCCACTTT	CASSKTDRPYNSPLHF
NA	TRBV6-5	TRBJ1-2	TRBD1	TGTGCCAGCAGTTATCAGGGACAGAAAGTTCTCACCTTC	CASSYQGQKVLTF
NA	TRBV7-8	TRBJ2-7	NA	TGTGCCAGCAGCCCCAGACTCGGATACGAGCAGTACTTC	CASSPRLGYEQYF
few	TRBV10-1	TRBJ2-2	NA	TGCGCCAGCACGAAGACACAGGCCGCCGGGGAGCTGTTTTTT	CASTKTQAAGELFF
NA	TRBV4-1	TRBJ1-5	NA	TGCGCCAGCAGCCAGGGCAGGGGTTTGAATCAGCCCCAGCATTTT	CASSQGRGLNQPQHF
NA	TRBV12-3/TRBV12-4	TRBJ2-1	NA	TGTGCCAGCAGCCCAGACAGACTTGAGCAGTTCTTC	CASSPDRLEQFF
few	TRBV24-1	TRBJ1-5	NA	TGTGCCACCAGTGACCCCCCTAATCAGCCCCAGCATTTT	CATSDPPNQPQHF
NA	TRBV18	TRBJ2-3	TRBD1	TGTGCCAGCTCACCATGGACAGGGGGCGCCGCAGATACGCAGTATTTT	CASSPWTGGAADTQYF
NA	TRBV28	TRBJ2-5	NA	TGTGCCAGCAGTTTAAGGGGCAACCAAGAGACCCAGTACTTC	CASSLRGNQETQYF
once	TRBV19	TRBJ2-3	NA	TGTGCCACCTTGGGGGGTATCACAGATACGCAGTATTTT	CATLGGITDTQYF
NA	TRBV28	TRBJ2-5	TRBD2	TGTGCCAGCAGTCTGACTAGCGCATTCCAAGAGACCCAGTACTTC	CASSLTSAFQETQYF
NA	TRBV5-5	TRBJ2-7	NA	TGTGCCAGCAGCTTGGACCTACCCAAACCGGGCGGGTACGAGCAGTACTTC	CASSLDLPKPGGYEQYF
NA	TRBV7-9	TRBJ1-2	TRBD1	TGTGCCAGCAGCTCCGACAGGGAAGGCTATGGCTACACCTTC	CASSSDREGYGYTF
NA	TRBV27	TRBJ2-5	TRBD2	TGTGCCAGCAGTGGGTCGGGGGGTGTCCAAGAGACCCAGTACTTC	CASSGSGGVQETQYF
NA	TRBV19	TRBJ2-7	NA	TGTGCCAGTAGTATAGCAGACGGTGGAGACTACGAGCAGTACTTC	CASSIADGGDYEQYF
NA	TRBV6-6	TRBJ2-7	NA	TGTGCCAGCAGTCTAGGACAGAGCTACGAGCAGTACTTC	CASSLGQSYEQYF
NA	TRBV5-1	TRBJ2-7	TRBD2	TGCGCCAGCAGCTTGTCGGGACTAGCGGGGACCTACGAGCAGTACTTC	CASSLSGLAGTYEQYF
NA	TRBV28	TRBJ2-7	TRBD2	TGTGCCAGCAGTAGGCGGGGGGGCTCCTACGAGCAGTACTTC	CASSRRGGSYEQYF
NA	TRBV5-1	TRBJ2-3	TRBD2	TGCGCCAGCAGTATAATCGGGGGGATTGGGACAGATACGCAGTATTTT	CASSIIGGIGTDTQYF
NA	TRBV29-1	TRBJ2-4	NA	TGCAGCGTCCGACAGAAACTAGCCAAAAACATTCAGTACTTC	CSVRQKLAKNIQYF
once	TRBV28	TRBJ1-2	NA	TGTGCCAGCAGTTTGCGGCAGATCTATGGCTACACCTTC	CASSLRQIYGYTF
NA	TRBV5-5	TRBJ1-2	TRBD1	TGTGCCAGCACCTGGGGGACAGGGGACGTCTATGGCTACACCTTC	CASTWGTGDVYGYTF
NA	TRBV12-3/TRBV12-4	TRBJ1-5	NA	TGTGCCAGCAGTCTAAGGGGGCAGCCCCAGCATTTT	CASSLRGQPQHF
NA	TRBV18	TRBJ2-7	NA	TGTGCCAGCTCACCGACAGACTCCTACGAGCAGTACTTC	CASSPTDSYEQYF
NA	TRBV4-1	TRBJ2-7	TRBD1	TGCGCCAGCAGCCAAGAGCGACAGGGGGGGACCTACGAGCAGTACTTC	CASSQERQGGTYEQYF
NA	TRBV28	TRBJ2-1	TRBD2	TGTGCCAGCAGTTTATCCCGCGGGAGGGCCGACAATGAGCAGTTCTTC	CASSLSRGRADNEQFF
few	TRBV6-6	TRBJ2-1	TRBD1	TGTGCCAGCAGTTACTCTCAGTCAGGGGGCCGTGAGCAGTTCTTC	CASSYSQSGGREQFF
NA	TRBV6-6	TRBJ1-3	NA	TGTGCCAGCAGTTACGTCCAGACAATCTCTGGAAACACCATATATTTT	CASSYVQTISGNTIYF
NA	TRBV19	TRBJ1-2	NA	TGTGCCAGTAGTGACCTAGGCTATGGCTACACCTTC	CASSDLGYGYTF
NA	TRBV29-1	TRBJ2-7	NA	TGCAGCGTTGACTATGCAACGGACGAGCAGTACTTC	CSVDYATDEQYF
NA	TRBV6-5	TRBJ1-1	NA	TGTGCCAGCAGTTACCCGCAGGGAGGAATCCCCTTT	CASSYPQGGIPF
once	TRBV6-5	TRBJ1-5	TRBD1	TGTGCCAGCAGTTCGGACAGGGTGATTCAGCCCCAGCATTTT	CASSSDRVIQPQHF
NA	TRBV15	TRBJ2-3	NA	TGTGCCACCAGCAGAGATGCGGGGGATACGCAGTATTTT	CATSRDAGDTQYF
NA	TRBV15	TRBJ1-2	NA	TGTGCCACCAGCAGAGTAGGGCAGGGTAGAGGCTACACCTTC	CATSRVGQGRGYTF
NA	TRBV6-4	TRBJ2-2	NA	TGTGCCGGCCCGGGGTTACAGAAACTCACCGGGGAGCTGTTTTTT	CAGPGLQKLTGELFF
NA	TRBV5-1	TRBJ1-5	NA	TGCGCCAGCAGCTTGGGCGGGAGTTATAGCAATCAGCCCCAGCATTTT	CASSLGGSYSNQPQHF
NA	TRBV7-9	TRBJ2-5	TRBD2	TGTGCCAGCAGCTTAGGACTAGCGGACCAAGAGACCCAGTACTTC	CASSLGLADQETQYF
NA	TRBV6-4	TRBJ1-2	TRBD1	TGTGCCAGCAGTGACTTCCCGGCACCGGACAGGGATTGGCCACAACTTTATGGCTACACCTTC	CASSDFPAPDRDWPQLYGYTF
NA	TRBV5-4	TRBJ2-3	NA	TGTGCCAGCAGCTTAAAGGGGCCTAGCACAGATACGCAGTATTTT	CASSLKGPSTDTQYF
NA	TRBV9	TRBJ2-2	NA	TGTGCCAGCAGCAATACAGGGTCTGGGAACGGGGAGCTGTTTTTT	CASSNTGSGNGELFF
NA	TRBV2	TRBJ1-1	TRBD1	TGTGCCGGCCGGGACAGGGGCACTGAAGCTTTCTTT	CAGRDRGTEAFF
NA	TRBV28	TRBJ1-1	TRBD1	TGTGCCAGCAGTAAGAAATTCCACAGGGGCAGAGCTTTCTTT	CASSKKFHRGRAFF
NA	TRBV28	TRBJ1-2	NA	TGTGCCAGCAGGACACAGGGATACCCTCCTGGCTACACCTTC	CASRTQGYPPGYTF
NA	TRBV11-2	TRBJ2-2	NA	TGTGCCAGCACATGGGGGGAAAGCGCCGGGGAGCTGTTTTTT	CASTWGESAGELFF
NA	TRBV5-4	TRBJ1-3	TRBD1	TGTGCCAGCAGCTTGGGCCCAGGGGGTGGAAACACCATATATTTT	CASSLGPGGGNTIYF
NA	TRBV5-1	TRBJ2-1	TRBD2	TGCGCCAGCCGACTAGCAAATGAGCAGTTCTTC	CASRLANEQFF
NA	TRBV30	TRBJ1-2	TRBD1	TGTGCCTGGAGTCAGGGGGCAGGTGGCTACACCTTC	CAWSQGAGGYTF
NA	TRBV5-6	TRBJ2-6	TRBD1	TGTGCCAGCAGCTTGTCAGGGGGCTCATCCTCTGGGGCCAACGTCCTGACTTTC	CASSLSGGSSSGANVLTF
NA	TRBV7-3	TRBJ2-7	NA	TGTGCCAGCAGCGCCACTCAGGATAACGAGCAGTACTTC	CASSATQDNEQYF
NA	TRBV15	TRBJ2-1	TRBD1	TGTGCCACCAGCAGAACAGGGGGCAATGAGCAGTTCTTC	CATSRTGGNEQFF